The rows below give T cell receptor beta chains drawn from one sample of a study of Graves' ophthalmopathy and Graves' hyperthyroidism. TCRdb fed the multiplex PCR reads into MiXCR, producing one record per CDR3 protein. The sample yields around 670,000 distinct CDR3 sequences, roughly two fifths seen once. The sample consisted of peripheral blood. The origin of the receptors is an adult man with Graves' ophthalmopathy. Each CDR3 is given with its conserved first and last residue. The order of the fields is V gene, D gene, CDR3 protein. A D gene is named only where the DNA matches it firmly.

>TRBV2|TRBD2
CASSVGTRRILGMAGANVLTF
>TRBV11-2|.
CASRLGPDSGETQYF
>TRBV29-1|TRBD1
CSVPTGTGISEQYF
>TRBV7-2|TRBD1
CASSQGGSPYEQYF
>TRBV29-1|TRBD1
CSVRTGKISYEQYF
>TRBV20-1|TRBD2
CSAELGTSGRDEQYF
>TRBV29-1|.
CSAEQRTGELFF
>TRBV20-1|.
CSARHSGANVLTF
>TRBV9|TRBD1
CASTEGQGNQETQYF
>TRBV10-3|.
CAISPREAYGYTF
>TRBV4-2|TRBD2
CASSQAFASGSQETQYF
>TRBV20-1|TRBD1
CSARSTGTGELFF
>TRBV10-3|.
CAISSDGLTSTEAFF
>TRBV7-2|.
CASSSDPLRGQFF
>TRBV29-1|TRBD1
CSASGGAGPYEQYF
>TRBV20-1|.
CSARAQGYGYTF
>TRBV7-2|.
CASSLQGLTFGYTF
>TRBV6-5|TRBD1
CASSYTGQGYGYTF
>TRBV2|.
CASRPEDRRGYEQYF
>TRBV7-9|TRBD1
CASSAGQGVHEQYF
>TRBV5-1|.
CASSLTLPTGELFF
>TRBV19|TRBD1
CASSIGGQGARETQYF
>TRBV2|TRBD1
CASSDPSDRVEAFF
>TRBV7-9|.
CASSLLVSNTGELFF
>TRBV15|TRBD1
CATSGRQGIYEQYF
>TRBV6-5|.
CASSYSGGQYF
>TRBV25-1|TRBD2
CASSLGGTSTGELFF
>TRBV2|.
CASSLLQGGAEAFF
>TRBV7-9|TRBD2
CASSPLGTSVLTF
>TRBV6-1|TRBD2
CASSYRSASGPQETQYF
>TRBV7-2|TRBD1
CASSPPDRGSYEQYF
>TRBV9|.
CASNGGGIQETQYF
>TRBV10-2|.
CASSDVSYEQYF
>TRBV7-9|TRBD1
CASSNELGTDYSNQPQHF
>TRBV6-6|TRBD2
CASIERGGWEQYF
>TRBV15|.
CATRKLGSETDTQYF
>TRBV7-9|TRBD1
CASSKVQGAGETQYF
>TRBV20-1|TRBD1
CSARRGGDYGYTF
>TRBV7-2|.
CASSLGWSGIATNEKLFF
>TRBV20-1|.
CSARDTGSYEQYF
>TRBV10-3|TRBD2
CAISYVTSGRETQYF
>TRBV10-3|TRBD1
CASSYGTVSTYEQYF